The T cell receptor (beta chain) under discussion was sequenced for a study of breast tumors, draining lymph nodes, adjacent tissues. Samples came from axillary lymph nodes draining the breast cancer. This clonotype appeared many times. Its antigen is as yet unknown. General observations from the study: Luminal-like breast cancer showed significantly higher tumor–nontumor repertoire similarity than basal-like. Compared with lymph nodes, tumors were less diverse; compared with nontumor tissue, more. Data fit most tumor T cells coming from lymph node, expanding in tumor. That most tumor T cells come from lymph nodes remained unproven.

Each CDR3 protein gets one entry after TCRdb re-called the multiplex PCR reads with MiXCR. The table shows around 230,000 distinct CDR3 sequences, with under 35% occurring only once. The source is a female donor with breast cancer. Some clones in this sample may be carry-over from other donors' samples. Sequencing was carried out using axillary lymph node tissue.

CDR3: CASTGSLNTGELFF. The CDR3 coding sequence is TGTGCCAGCACAGGCTCGCTGAACACCGGGGAGCTGTTTTTT. The rearrangement joins TRBV5-6 to TRBJ2-2; D gene unclear. The CDR3 covers 14 residues. V was pared by 6 bases and J by 1 base, with 10 bases between. Germline-derived CDR1 and CDR2 are SGHDT and YYEEEE.